This TCR beta chain originates from a study of T-cell memory formation after mild COVID-19. MiXCR was run by TCRdb on the 5' RACE reads, yielding one entry per CDR3 protein. The sample includes roughly 100,000 distinct CDR3 sequences, roughly 16% of them seen just once. V lost 1 base and J lost 2, with 8 bases in between. Looked up from germline, CDR1 is SGHKS and CDR2 is YYEKEE (reference sequence). The CDR3 sequence is 14 residues long. This rearrangement joins TRBV5-5 to TRBJ2-3, with D tentatively TRBD2 (5 bases). Sequenced input: PBMCs or a T cell subset sorted from them (not recorded which). The sequence was collected from a man between 18 and 35 years old who had mild COVID-19 (a few samples of this study predate the infection). Cell type and time point are not known. Here the CDR3 DNA reads TGTGCCAGCAGCTTGACGAGGGTCACAGATACGCAGTATTTT. Its translation is CASSLTRVTDTQYF.